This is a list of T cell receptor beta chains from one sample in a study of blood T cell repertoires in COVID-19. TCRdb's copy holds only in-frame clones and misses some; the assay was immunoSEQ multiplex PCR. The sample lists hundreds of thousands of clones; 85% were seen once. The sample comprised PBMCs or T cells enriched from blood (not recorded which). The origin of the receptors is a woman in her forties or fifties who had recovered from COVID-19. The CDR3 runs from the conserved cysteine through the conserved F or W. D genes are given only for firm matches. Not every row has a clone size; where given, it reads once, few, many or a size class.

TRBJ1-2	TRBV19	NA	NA	CASSSQQGLYGYTF	TGTGCCAGTAGTTCACAACAGGGCCTCTATGGCTACACCTTC
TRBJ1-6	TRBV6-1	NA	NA	CASSDSGGEYSPLHF	TGTGCCAGCAGTGATTCCGGCGGCGAGTATTCACCCCTCCACTTT
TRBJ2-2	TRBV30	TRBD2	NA	CAWSVRLALPGELFF	TGTGCCTGGAGTGTAAGACTAGCGTTGCCCGGGGAGCTGTTTTTT
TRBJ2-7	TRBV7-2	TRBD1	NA	CASSFSGQGAYEQYF	TGTGCCAGCAGCTTTTCCGGACAGGGGGCCTACGAGCAGTACTTC
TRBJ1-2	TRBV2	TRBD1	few	CASRTGGRYGYTF	TGTGCCAGCAGAACAGGGGGCCGCTATGGCTACACCTTC
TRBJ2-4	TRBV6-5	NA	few	CASRSIGGENIQYF	TGTGCCAGCAGATCGATAGGGGGGGAAAACATTCAGTACTTC
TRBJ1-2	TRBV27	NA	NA	CASSLQGLDYGYTF	TGTGCCAGCAGTCTACAGGGTTTGGACTATGGCTACACCTTC
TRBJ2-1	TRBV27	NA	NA	CASRLVHEQFF	TGTGCCAGCCGACTAGTCCATGAGCAGTTCTTC
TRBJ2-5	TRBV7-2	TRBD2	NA	CASSSPGLAAETQYF	TGTGCCAGCAGCTCGCCGGGACTAGCGGCGGAGACCCAGTACTTC
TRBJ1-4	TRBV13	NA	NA	CASSRGTYNEKLFF	TGTGCCAGCAGCCGCGGGACCTATAATGAAAAACTGTTTTTT
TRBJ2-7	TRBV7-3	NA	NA	CASSLNRDYEQYF	TGTGCCAGCAGCTTAAACAGGGACTACGAGCAGTACTTC
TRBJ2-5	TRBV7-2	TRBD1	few	CASSLADRGGGETQYF	TGTGCCAGCAGCTTAGCCGACAGGGGGGGAGGAGAGACCCAGTACTTC
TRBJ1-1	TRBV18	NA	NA	CASSPGRSNTEAFF	TGTGCCAGCTCACCAGGGCGCTCGAACACTGAAGCTTTCTTT
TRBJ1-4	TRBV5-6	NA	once	CASSSFRARVDGNEKLFF	NA
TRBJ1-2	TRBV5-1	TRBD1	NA	CASSLGQGDSGYTF	TGCGCCAGCAGCTTGGGACAGGGGGATTCTGGCTACACCTTC
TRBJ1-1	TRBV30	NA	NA	CAWTGAGAEAFF	TGTGCCTGGACGGGGGCGGGAGCTGAAGCTTTCTTT
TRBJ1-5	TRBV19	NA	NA	CASSIAGGLILNQPQHF	TGTGCCAGTAGTATTGCGGGAGGCCTCATACTCAATCAGCCCCAGCATTTT
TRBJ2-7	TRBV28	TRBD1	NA	CATDRVGYEQYF	TGTGCCACCGACAGGGTAGGTTACGAGCAGTACTTC
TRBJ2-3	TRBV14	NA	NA	CASSLDWAGASTDTQYF	TGTGCCAGCAGCCTGGACTGGGCGGGGGCAAGCACAGATACGCAGTATTTT
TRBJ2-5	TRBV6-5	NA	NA	CASSYSGGTQYF	TGTGCCAGCAGTTACTCTGGCGGGACCCAGTACTTC
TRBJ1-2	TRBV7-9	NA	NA	CASSAARYGYTF	TGTGCCAGCAGCGCAGCGAGATATGGCTACACCTTC
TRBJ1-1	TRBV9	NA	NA	CASSVGGGAEAFF	TGTGCCAGCAGCGTAGGAGGGGGGGCCGAAGCTTTCTTT
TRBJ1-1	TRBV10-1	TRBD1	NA	CASSESRQGNTEAFF	TGCGCCAGCAGTGAGTCGCGACAGGGGAACACTGAAGCTTTCTTT
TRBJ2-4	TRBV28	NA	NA	CASSSLLNIQYF	TGTGCCAGCAGCTCCCTATTGAACATTCAGTACTTC
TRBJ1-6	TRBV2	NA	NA	CASISTGALSPLHF	TGTGCCAGCATAAGTACAGGAGCCCTTTCACCCCTCCACTTT
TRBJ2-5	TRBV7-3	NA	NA	CASSLGGGIQETQYF	TGTGCCAGCAGCTTGGGAGGGGGGATCCAAGAGACCCAGTACTTC
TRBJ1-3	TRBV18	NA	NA	CASSEQGAPGNTIYF	TGTGCCAGCTCAGAACAGGGAGCACCTGGAAACACCATATATTTT
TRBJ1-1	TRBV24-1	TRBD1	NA	CATRGQGDTEAFF	TGTGCCACCAGGGGACAGGGGGACACTGAAGCTTTCTTT
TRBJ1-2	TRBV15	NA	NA	CATSRVAGAAYGYTF	TGTGCCACCAGCAGAGTGGCGGGGGCCGCCTATGGCTACACCTTC
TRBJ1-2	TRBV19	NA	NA	CASSIVAGRGYTF	TGTGCCAGTAGTATAGTCGCAGGGCGAGGCTACACCTTC
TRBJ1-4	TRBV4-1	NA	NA	CASSQGVREGEEKLFF	TGCGCCAGCAGCCAAGGAGTAAGGGAGGGGGAGGAAAAACTGTTTTTT
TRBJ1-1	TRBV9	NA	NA	CASSAPQRDTEAFF	TGTGCCAGCAGCGCCCCACAGAGGGACACTGAAGCTTTCTTT
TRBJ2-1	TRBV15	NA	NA	CATSRDRAYNEQFF	TGTGCCACCAGCAGAGACCGTGCCTACAATGAGCAGTTCTTC
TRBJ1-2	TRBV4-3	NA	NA	CASSPGYGYTF	TGCGCCAGCAGCCCGGGCTATGGCTACACCTTC
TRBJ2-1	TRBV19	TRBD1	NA	CASSNENRGRNEQFF	TGTGCCAGTAGTAACGAGAACAGGGGGCGCAATGAGCAGTTCTTC
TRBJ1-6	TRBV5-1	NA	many	CASSLRSAESPLHF	TGCGCCAGCAGCTTGCGCTCCGCGGAATCACCCCTCCACTTT
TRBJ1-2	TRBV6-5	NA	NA	CASSYRQAGGYTF	TGTGCCAGCAGTTACAGACAGGCCGGTGGCTACACCTTC
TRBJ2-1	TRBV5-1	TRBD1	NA	CASSLSRDRVYNEQFF	TGCGCCAGCAGCTTGTCCCGGGACAGGGTCTACAATGAGCAGTTCTTC